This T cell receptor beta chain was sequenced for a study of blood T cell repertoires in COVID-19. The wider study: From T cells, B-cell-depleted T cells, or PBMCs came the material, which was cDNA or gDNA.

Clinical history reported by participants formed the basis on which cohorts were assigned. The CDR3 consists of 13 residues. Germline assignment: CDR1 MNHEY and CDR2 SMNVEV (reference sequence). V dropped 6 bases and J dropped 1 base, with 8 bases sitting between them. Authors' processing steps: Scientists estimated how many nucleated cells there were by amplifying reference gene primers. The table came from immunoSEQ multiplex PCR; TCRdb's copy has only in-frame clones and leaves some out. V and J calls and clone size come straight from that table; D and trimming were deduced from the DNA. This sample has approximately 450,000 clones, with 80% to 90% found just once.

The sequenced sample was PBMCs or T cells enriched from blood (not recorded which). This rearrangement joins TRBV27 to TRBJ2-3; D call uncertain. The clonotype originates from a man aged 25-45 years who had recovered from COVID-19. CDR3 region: CASRKTGTDTQYF. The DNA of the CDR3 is TGTGCCAGCAGAAAAACAGGCACAGATACGCAGTATTTT.